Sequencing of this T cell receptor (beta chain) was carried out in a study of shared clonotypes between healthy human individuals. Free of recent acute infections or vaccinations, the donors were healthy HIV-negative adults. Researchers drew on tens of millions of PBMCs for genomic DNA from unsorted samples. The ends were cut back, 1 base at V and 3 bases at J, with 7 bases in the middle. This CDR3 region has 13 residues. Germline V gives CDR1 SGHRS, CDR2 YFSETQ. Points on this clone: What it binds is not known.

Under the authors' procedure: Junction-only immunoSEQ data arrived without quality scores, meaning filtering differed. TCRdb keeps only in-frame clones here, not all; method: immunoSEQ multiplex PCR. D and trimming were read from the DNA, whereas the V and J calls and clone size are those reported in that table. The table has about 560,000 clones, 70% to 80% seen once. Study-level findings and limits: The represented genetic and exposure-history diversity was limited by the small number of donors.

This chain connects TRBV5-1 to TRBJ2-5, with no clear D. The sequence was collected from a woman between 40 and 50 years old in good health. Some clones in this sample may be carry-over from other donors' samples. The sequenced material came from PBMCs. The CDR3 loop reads CASSLSAKETQYF. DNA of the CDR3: TGCGCCAGCAGCTTGTCAGCAAAAGAGACCCAGTACTTC.